These 8 T cell receptor beta chains originate from one sample sequenced in a study of blood T cell repertoires in COVID-19. Data came from immunoSEQ multiplex PCR; TCRdb stores just in-frame clones and leaves some out. The data show about 110,000 clones, 75% to 90% seen once. The sequenced material came from peripheral blood. The source of these receptors is an older woman with acute or convalescent COVID-19.

The chain links TRBV7-3 to TRBJ2-5; 10 bases fit TRBD1. The CDR3 has 16 residues. The ends lost 1 base at V and 4 bases at J; junction bases unmatched: 6. Per the germline V gene, CDR1 is SGHTA and CDR2 is FQGTGA. CDR3 loop: CASSLMGQGIRETQYF. CDR3 nucleotide sequence: TGTGCCAGCAGCTTAATGGGACAGGGGATTCGAGAGACCCAGTACTTC.

The chain is built from TRBV9 and TRBJ2-1; D unresolved. There are 14 residues in the CDR3. Germline V gene sequence: CDR1 SGDLS, CDR2 YYNGEE. V was pared by 0 bases and J by 2 bases, with 6 bases between. CDR3 DNA sequence: TGTGCCAGCAGCGTAGCAGGCGCCTACAATGAGCAGTTCTTC. Translating it yields CASSVAGAYNEQFF.

The rearrangement links TRBV10-3 to TRBJ2-1; 10 bases line up with TRBD2. This CDR3 has 13 residues. V dropped 9 bases and J dropped 9; count of bases not matched to a gene: 8. CDR1 and CDR2 from the germline V gene are ENHRY and SYGVKD. CDR3 DNA sequence: TGTGCCATTCTAGCGGGAGAGGAGAGTGAGCAGTTCTTC. Amino acids: CAILAGEESEQFF.

This clone was recorded a few times. The chain joins TRBV10-3 to TRBJ2-7; no reliable D call. With 6 bases removed from V and 5 bases from J, the gap between germline ends came to 14 bases. The CDR3 is 13 residues long. Germline V gene lookup returns CDR1 ENHRY and CDR2 SYGVKD. CDR3 bases: TGTGCCATCAGGGCAACCCAGGAACACGAGCAGTACTTC. It encodes CAIRATQEHEQYF.

V and J are TRBV6-5 and TRBJ1-4; 7 bases agree with TRBD1. The CDR3 extends over 14 amino acids. V lost 5 bases to trimming and J lost 7 bases; unmatched junction nucleotides: 7. In germline, CDR1 is MNHEY, CDR2 SVGAGI. The CDR3 loop is CASSPRQGSEKLFF. CDR3 DNA: TGTGCCAGCAGTCCCCGACAGGGAAGTGAAAAACTGTTTTTT.

The chain carries TRBV7-2 and TRBJ1-5; D is unresolved. Trimming pared 1 base from V and 2 bases from J, leaving 9 bases between. The CDR3 is 15 residues long. Germline V gene data show CDR1 as SGHTA and CDR2 as FQGNSA. The CDR3 nucleotides are TGTGCCAGCAGCTTAGACAGCGGGGGCAATCAGCCCCAGCATTTT. Its translation: CASSLDSGGNQPQHF.

The rearrangement uses TRBV11-2 and TRBJ2-2; tentatively, D is TRBD2 (5 bases). CDR3 size: 17 residues. V was pared by 0 bases and J by 8 bases, with 19 bases between. Germline assignment: CDR1 SGHAT and CDR2 FQNNGV. CDR3 sequence: CASSLDRASLNRGELFF. In DNA form, the CDR3 reads TGTGCCAGCAGCTTAGATAGGGCTAGCCTCAATCGGGGGGAGCTGTTTTTT.

The chain has TRBV11-2 and TRBJ2-7; D is ambiguous. CDR1 and CDR2 (germline): SGHAT, FQNNGV. Deletions cut 5 bases from V and 6 bases from J, with 14 bases between. The CDR3 is 13 residues long. This chain's CDR3 is CASSRRGRLEQYF. CDR3 bases: TGTGCCAGCAGCCGCCGCGGCCGGCTCGAGCAGTACTTC.